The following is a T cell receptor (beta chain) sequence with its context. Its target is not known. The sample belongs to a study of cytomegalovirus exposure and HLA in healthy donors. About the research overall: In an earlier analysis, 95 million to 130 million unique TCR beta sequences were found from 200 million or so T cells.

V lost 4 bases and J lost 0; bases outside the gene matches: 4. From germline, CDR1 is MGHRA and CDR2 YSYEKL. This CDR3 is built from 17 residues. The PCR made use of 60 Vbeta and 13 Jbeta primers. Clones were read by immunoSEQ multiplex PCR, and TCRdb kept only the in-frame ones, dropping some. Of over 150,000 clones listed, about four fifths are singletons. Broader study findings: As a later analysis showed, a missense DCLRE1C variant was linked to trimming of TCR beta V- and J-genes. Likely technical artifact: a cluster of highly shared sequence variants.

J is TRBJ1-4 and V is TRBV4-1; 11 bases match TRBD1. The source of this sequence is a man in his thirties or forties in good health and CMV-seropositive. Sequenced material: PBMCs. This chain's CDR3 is CASSPRTGGATNEKLFF. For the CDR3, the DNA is TGCGCCAGCAGCCCCAGGACAGGGGGCGCAACTAATGAAAAACTGTTTTTT.